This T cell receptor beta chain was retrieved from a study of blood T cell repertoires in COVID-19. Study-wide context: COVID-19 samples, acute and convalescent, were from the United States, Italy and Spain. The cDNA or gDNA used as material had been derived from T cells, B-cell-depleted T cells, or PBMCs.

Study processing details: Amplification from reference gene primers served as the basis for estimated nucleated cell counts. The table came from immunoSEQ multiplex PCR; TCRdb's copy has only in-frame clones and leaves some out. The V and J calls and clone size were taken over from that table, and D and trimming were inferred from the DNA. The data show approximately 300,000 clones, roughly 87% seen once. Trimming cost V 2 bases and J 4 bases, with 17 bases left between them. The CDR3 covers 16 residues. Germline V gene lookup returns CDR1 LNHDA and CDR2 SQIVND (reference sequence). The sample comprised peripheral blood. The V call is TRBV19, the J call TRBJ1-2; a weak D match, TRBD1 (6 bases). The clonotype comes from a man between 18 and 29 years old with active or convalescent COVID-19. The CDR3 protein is CASSIRTDLLTYGYTF. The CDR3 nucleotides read TGTGCCAGTAGTATACGGACAGATTTACTTACCTATGGCTACACCTTC.